This TCR beta chain is drawn from a study of post-analysis software for immune sequencing data. Sequencing libraries made from TCR beta cDNA carried unique molecular identifiers. TCRdb reprocessed the PCR reads with MiXCR, giving one entry per CDR3 protein. The profile covers 450,000 or so distinct CDR3 sequences, with 40% to 55% appearing a single time and roughly an eighth taken by the ten largest. Study-level findings and limits: When the samples were clustered directly with F measure, those that had been prepared in the same batch showed strong co-clustering. Controls showed lower frequencies than patients for roughly 5 TRBV segments, and TRBV5-6, TRBV5-1 and TRBV20-1 were among these.

For this clonotype: Its specificity is not known.

The CDR3 has 13 residues. The germline V and J ends were trimmed by 3 bases and 6 bases, with 10 bases remaining between them. Germline CDR1 is LGHNA and CDR2 is YSLEER. This chain joins TRBV4-3 and TRBJ2-3; no definite D call. Sequenced material: blood. This sequence originates from a girl between 5 and 17 years old with multiple sclerosis. As DNA, the CDR3 is TGCGCCAGCAGCCATCCAGGAGCCGATACGCAGTATTTT. Protein sequence: CASSHPGADTQYF.